This TCR beta chain stems from a study of tumor-infiltrating lymphocytes in localized non-small cell lung cancer. As for the study in general: Several tumor histologies, both smoking statuses, and some post-neoadjuvant chemotherapy samples were included. Broader study findings: IM1 and IM2 tumors showed no difference in T-cell fraction.

Remarks on this clone: No antigen is known for it.

The CDR3 totals 14 residues. The V segment lost 6 bases and the J segment 5 bases; nucleotides outside the gene matches: 4. Germline CDR1 reads SNHLY; CDR2 reads FYNNEI. Method: immunoSEQ multiplex PCR; TCRdb's copy keeps in-frame clones and lacks some. This table holds 9,200 or so clones, 70% to 85% found once. This receptor was taken from a human donor with non-small cell lung cancer. The sequenced sample consisted of uninvolved lung tissue not adjacent to the tumor. The J gene is TRBJ2-5, the V gene TRBV2; 12 bases line up with TRBD2. The CDR3 region is CASRSSGGAETQYF. The CDR3 DNA follows: TGTGCCAGCAGGTCTAGCGGGGGGGCGGAGACCCAGTACTTC.